The text below deals with one T cell receptor beta chain. The data were taken from a study of cytomegalovirus exposure and HLA in healthy donors. There are 12 residues in the CDR3. V was shortened by 0 bases and J by 8 bases, with 3 bases between the two germline ends. Per germline, CDR1 SGHKS and CDR2 YYEKEE (reference sequence). The study ran its PCR with 60 Vbeta and 13 Jbeta primers. Libraries were prepared by immunoSEQ multiplex PCR; TCRdb keeps only in-frame clonotypes and omits some of them. The sample carries approximately 110,000 clones, roughly 80% recorded once. The clonotype originates from a woman in her forties in good health and CMV-seronegative. The sample taken for sequencing was PBMCs. The chain has TRBV5-5 and TRBJ1-6; the D is unclear. The CDR3 spells CASSLADSPLHF. The CDR3 region has the DNA TGTGCCAGCAGCTTGGCGGATTCACCCCTCCACTTT.